The 12 T cell receptor beta chains reported below all come from one sample, sequenced in a study of neoadjuvant anti-PD-1 for oral cavity cancer. Time point: after neoadjuvant nivolumab, at surgical resection. TCRdb keeps only in-frame clones here, not all; method: immunoSEQ multiplex PCR. The sample gives almost 8,500 clones, 70% of which show up once; 2.9% is in the top ten. The sample here was PBMCs, taken after nivolumab (anti-PD-1) treatment. These receptors were taken from a person aged 40-85 years with oral cavity squamous cell carcinoma.

This clone was recorded a few times. The chain has TRBV10-3 and TRBJ2-3; perhaps D is TRBD1 or TRBD2 (5 bases each). Germline V gene sequence: CDR1 ENHRY, CDR2 SYGVKD. This CDR3 region has 14 residues. Trimming took off 9 bases at V and 0 bases at J, with 13 bases between the two ends. For the CDR3, the DNA is TGTGCCATGAGGGGCCGTTCTAGCACAGATACGCAGTATTTT. It is translated as CAMRGRSSTDTQYF.

This clone showed up just a few times. The chain links TRBV5-6 to TRBJ2-1; D is ambiguous. The CDR3 length is 15 residues. CDR1 is SGHDT, CDR2 YYEEEE, per germline. Trimming cost V 3 bases and J 5 bases, with 15 bases left between them. CDR3 protein: CASSSLGKADNEQFF. The CDR3 DNA follows: TGTGCCAGCAGCTCCTTGGGAAAGGCGGACAATGAGCAGTTCTTC.

The V and J genes are TRBV10-3 and TRBJ1-2; maybe TRBD1 (6 bases). Trimming removed 10 bases from V and 1 base from J, with 13 bases in between. This CDR3 is 13 amino acids long. The germline V gene has CDR1 ENHRY and CDR2 SYGVKD. The CDR3 nucleotides read TGTGCCACCTCCACAGGGAATAACTATGGCTACACCTTC. Translating it yields CATSTGNNYGYTF.

This chain uses TRBV5-5 with TRBJ1-6; 8 bases align to TRBD1. Germline lookup yields CDR1 SGHKS and CDR2 YYEKEE (reference sequence). V gave up 2 bases and J gave up 7 bases; unmatched junction bases: 17. There are 19 residues in the CDR3. The CDR3 coding sequence is TGTGCCAGCAGCTTAACCCCGAGCCTGCAGGGGGCGCGAAATTCACCCCTCCACTTT. It specifies CASSLTPSLQGARNSPLHF. Based on the CDR3 plus reference TRBV5-5 and TRBJ1-6, the full variable domain is DAGVTQSPTHLIKTRGQQVTLRCSPISGHKSVSWYQQVLGQGPQFIFQYYEKEERGRGNFPDRFSARQFPNYSSELNVNALLLGDSALYLCASSLTPSLQGARNSPLHFGNGTRLTVT.

This clone was seen once. The CDR3 DNA sequence: TGTGCCAGCAGCCCTCGGGCTAGCGGAATCCACTACGAGCAGTACTTC. It codes for CASSPRASGIHYEQYF. The chain joins TRBV9 to TRBJ2-7; 7 positions match TRBD2. The CDR3 covers 16 residues. V trimming: 4 bases; J trimming: 3 bases; junction bases outside the gene matches: 13. CDR1 is SGDLS, CDR2 YYNGEE, per germline.

This clone was counted a few times. This sequence joins TRBV10-3 and TRBJ1-4; D gene uncertain. This CDR3 contains 14 residues. V lost 7 bases and J lost 8, with 17 bases in between. Germline V gene sequence: CDR1 ENHRY, CDR2 SYGVKD. CDR3: CAIKFRKSREKLFF. The DNA for the CDR3 is TGTGCCATCAAATTCAGGAAATCACGAGAAAAACTGTTTTTT.

The gene calls are TRBV30 and TRBJ2-3, with D possibly TRBD2 on 6 matching bases. CDR1 and CDR2 (germline): GTSNPN, SVGIG (reference sequence). The CDR3 length is 13 residues. Trimming removed 7 bases at V and 1 base at J, with 12 bases between. In nucleotides, the CDR3 is TGTGCCTCTGGGGTAGCGGGCACAGATACGCAGTATTTT. This encodes CASGVAGTDTQYF.

V usage is TRBV18 and J usage is TRBJ2-1, with 7 bases lining up with TRBD1. Germline V gene data show CDR1 as KGHSH and CDR2 as LQKENI. This CDR3 has 17 residues. The J segment lost 4 bases and the V segment lost 2 bases, leaving 11 bases of the junction unmatched. The CDR3 reads CASSPSATGQLYNEQFF. CDR3 in DNA: TGTGCCAGCTCACCATCCGCTACGGGACAGCTATACAATGAGCAGTTCTTC.

This sequence joins TRBV28 and TRBJ1-4, with 8 bases identical to TRBD1. V shed 6 bases, J shed 8 bases, and the junction held 14 bases outside the gene matches. From germline, CDR1 is MDHEN and CDR2 SYDVKM. CDR3 length: 16 residues. The CDR3 reads CASSSGTGRVREKLFF. The CDR3 DNA reads TGTGCCAGCAGCTCCGGGACAGGTCGCGTTCGGGAAAAACTGTTTTTT. Using reference TRBV28 and TRBJ1-4 for the parts outside the CDR3, the full variable domain is DVKVTQSSRYLVKRTGEKVFLECVQDMDHENMFWYRQDPGLGLRLIYFSYDVKMKEKGDIPEGYSVSREKKERFSLILESASTNQTSMYLCASSSGTGRVREKLFFGSGTQLSVL.

This clone came up a few times. The V gene is TRBV10-1, the J gene TRBJ1-2; D remains ambiguous. V was clipped by 3 bases and J by 4 bases, with 9 bases between them. Germline V CDR1 and CDR2: WNHNN, SYGVQD (reference sequence). The CDR3 loop spans 13 amino acids. The CDR3 protein is CASSESGTYGYTF. CDR3 DNA: TGCGCCAGCAGTGAAAGCGGAACCTATGGCTACACCTTC.

The chain couples TRBV7-9 to TRBJ1-6; 8 bases are a match to TRBD1. Trimming at V came to 5 bases and at J to 7 bases, leaving 7 bases not matched to a gene. CDR3 length: 15 amino acids. Germline assignment: CDR1 SEHNR and CDR2 FQNEAQ (reference sequence). The CDR3 region has the DNA TGTGCCAGCAGCCCCGGACAGGGATCGAATTCACCCCTCCACTTT. It yields the protein CASSPGQGSNSPLHF. Supplemented by reference TRBV7-9 and TRBJ1-6, the full variable domain reads DTGVSQNPRHKITKRGQNVTFRCDPISEHNRLYWYRQTLGQGPEFLTYFQNEAQLEKSRLLSDRFSAERPKGSFSTLEIQRTEQGDSAMYLCASSPGQGSNSPLHFGNGTRLTVT.

There are a few counts of this clone. The chain combines TRBV5-5 with TRBJ1-1; D not certain. Deletions cut 0 bases from V and 3 bases from J, with 18 bases between. CDR1 and CDR2 from the germline V gene are SGHKS and YYEKEE (reference sequence). The CDR3 sequence is 17 residues long. The CDR3 DNA is TGTGCCAGCAGCTTGGCCGGAGCCTACCGAATATACACTGAAGCTTTCTTT. It is translated as CASSLAGAYRIYTEAFF.